The rows below give T cell receptor beta chains drawn from one sample of a study of shared clonotypes between healthy human individuals. The assay was immunoSEQ multiplex PCR, and TCRdb's table has in-frame clones only and misses some. In the table there are 1.5 million to 2.5 million clones, about 95% of which are singletons. Sequences were obtained from naive CD8+ T cells sorted from blood. The receptor source for this set is a man aged 18-30 years in good health. Both conserved end residues are part of each CDR3. D genes are given only for firm matches. Not every row has a clone size; where given, it reads once, few, many or a size class.

V gene	J gene	D gene	clone size	CDR3 protein	CDR3 DNA
TRBV4-3	TRBJ2-1	TRBD2	.	CASSQDRSLAAYNEQFF	TGCGCCAGCAGCCAAGATAGGTCGCTAGCGGCTTACAATGAGCAGTTCTTC
TRBV4-1	TRBJ2-7	.	.	CASSQGTVSYEQYF	TGCGCCAGCAGCCAAGGGACAGTATCCTACGAGCAGTACTTC
TRBV12-5	TRBJ1-4	.	.	CASGFDLGATNEKLFF	TGTGCTAGTGGTTTTGATTTGGGGGCAACTAATGAAAAACTGTTTTTT
TRBV27	TRBJ2-2	.	.	CASSLSGPNTGELFF	TGTGCCAGCAGTTTATCGGGCCCGAACACCGGGGAGCTGTTTTTT
TRBV6-6	TRBJ2-7	TRBD1	.	CASSYPPDRVYEQYF	TGTGCCAGCAGTTACCCACCGGACAGGGTGTACGAGCAGTACTTC
TRBV10-1	TRBJ1-1	.	.	CASSEIRTGEAFF	TGCGCCAGCAGCGAAATCCGGACGGGTGAAGCTTTCTTT
TRBV7-9	TRBJ1-6	.	.	CASSLHYYLNSPLHF	TGTGCCAGCAGCCTACACTACTACCTTAATTCACCCCTCCACTTT
TRBV19	TRBJ1-1	.	.	CASSTGGGTEAFF	TGTGCCAGTAGTACGGGAGGGGGGACTGAAGCTTTCTTT
TRBV6-1	TRBJ2-7	.	once	CASSAGNLYEQYF	TGTGCCAGCAGTGCAGGGAACCTATACGAGCAGTACTTC
TRBV7-8	TRBJ1-2	.	.	CASSLANFIPTGYGYTF	TGTGCCAGCAGCTTAGCGAATTTCATCCCGACGGGTTATGGCTACACCTTC
TRBV7-2	TRBJ2-2	.	.	CASSLVSDTGELFF	TGTGCCAGCAGCTTAGTGTCGGACACCGGGGAGCTGTTTTTT
TRBV9	TRBJ1-1	TRBD1	.	CASSVGQGADTEAFF	TGTGCCAGCAGCGTAGGCCAGGGGGCCGACACTGAAGCTTTCTTT
TRBV29-1	TRBJ2-3	TRBD2	.	CSVIPERGAPKSTDTQYF	TGCAGCGTAATTCCTGAGCGGGGGGCTCCTAAAAGCACAGATACGCAGTATTTT
TRBV2	TRBJ2-3	TRBD2	.	CAFQSGLAGTSTDTQYF	TGTGCCTTCCAATCCGGACTAGCGGGGACTAGCACAGATACGCAGTATTTT
TRBV2	TRBJ2-5	TRBD2	once	CASQTSGGAQETQYF	TGTGCCAGCCAGACTAGCGGGGGGGCTCAAGAGACCCAGTACTTC
TRBV9	TRBJ2-7	.	.	CASSPPRGHEQYF	TGTGCCAGCAGCCCACCGCGGGGACACGAGCAGTACTTC
TRBV5-5	TRBJ2-7	.	.	CATRRDDSYEQYF	TGTGCCACCCGAAGGGACGACTCCTACGAGCAGTACTTC
TRBV28	TRBJ1-6	.	.	CASSPTRASNSPLHF	TGTGCCAGCAGTCCAACCAGGGCAAGTAATTCACCCCTCCACTTT
TRBV29-1	TRBJ1-3	.	.	CSAHIWQSSGNTIYF	TGCAGCGCCCATATCTGGCAAAGCTCTGGAAACACCATATATTTT
TRBV6-5	TRBJ2-7	.	.	CASTHASRGNGEQYF	TGTGCCAGCACCCACGCAAGCAGGGGAAACGGTGAGCAGTACTTC
TRBV21-1	TRBJ1-5	.	.	CATRIWDRGDQPQHF	TGTGCCACCCGCATTTGGGACAGGGGCGATCAGCCCCAGCATTTT
TRBV27	TRBJ2-7	.	.	CASSLTGSGYEQYF	TGTGCCAGCAGTTTAACAGGTTCGGGTTACGAGCAGTACTTC
TRBV4-2	TRBJ2-5	TRBD2	.	CASSQLTSGGPGPGETQYF	TGTGCCAGCAGCCAATTGACTAGCGGGGGGCCAGGTCCCGGAGAGACCCAGTACTTC
TRBV6-1	TRBJ2-1	.	.	CASSDWGGGNNEQFF	TGTGCCAGCAGTGATTGGGGAGGGGGTAACAATGAGCAGTTCTTC
TRBV2	TRBJ1-4	.	.	CASSPGTENEKLFF	TGTGCCAGCAGCCCCGGGACTGAGAATGAAAAACTGTTTTTT
TRBV5-6	TRBJ1-5	TRBD1	.	CASSTGQESNQPQHF	TGTGCCAGCAGCACAGGACAGGAAAGCAATCAGCCCCAGCATTTT
TRBV29-1	TRBJ2-1	TRBD2	.	CSVDGTSGVNEQFF	TGCAGCGTTGATGGGACTAGCGGGGTTAATGAGCAGTTCTTC
TRBV2	TRBJ2-5	.	.	CASSGRRNQETQYF	TGTGCCAGCAGTGGGCGTCGGAACCAAGAGACCCAGTACTTC